This T cell receptor beta chain was captured by sequencing in a study of T cell repertoires in cytomegalovirus infection. Study at large: HLA-B-restricted CMV epitopes that are well studied were used alongside recently identified HLA-C-restricted ones. It can be stated that public TCR beta signatures indicated CMV infection as well as a matching HLA type. Points from the study as a whole: CMV-specific HLA-C-restricted TCR beta clonotypes dominated the ex vivo response. Identification of carriers of CMV plus the relevant HLA was achieved through cumulative public TCR beta family frequency.

Each CDR3 protein gets one entry after TCRdb re-called the reads with MiXCR. There are around 750,000 distinct CDR3 sequences in the sample; over 25% occur only once, and 9.5% to 15% lies in the top ten. V dropped 0 bases and J dropped 3 bases, with 11 bases sitting between them. Germline V gene data show CDR1 as LNHNV and CDR2 as YYDKDF (reference sequence). The length of the CDR3 is 16 residues. As for this clonotype: Antigen: not known.

This chain links TRBV15 with TRBJ2-2; D may match TRBD1 or TRBD2 (5 bases each). The TCR was taken from a human donor in good health (CMV status not recorded). Some clones in this sample may be carry-over from other donors' samples. Sequenced material: cultured CD8+ T cells from PBMCs, taken from culture after CMV antigen stimulation. The CDR3 DNA reads TGTGCCACCAGCAGAGATGGTCAGGGAGACACCGGGGAGCTGTTTTTT. This encodes CATSRDGQGDTGELFF.